The clone carrying this TCR beta chain was picked up many times. What it recognizes is unknown. This sample is part of a study of breast tumors, draining lymph nodes, adjacent tissues. The lymph nodes were axillary draining lymph nodes from breast cancer patients. CDR1 DFQATT and CDR2 SNEGSKA come from the germline V gene (reference sequence). This CDR3 is 13 amino acids long. V lost 1 base to trimming and J lost 6 bases, with 10 bases between them. TCRdb itself ran the multiplex PCR reads through MiXCR, one entry per CDR3 protein. The data contain 200,000 to 300,000 distinct CDR3 sequences, 30% to 35% of them singletons. Whole-study results and caveats: Tumor TCR diversity was below lymph nodes but above nontumor tissue. Tumor and nontumor repertoires were significantly more similar in luminal-like than in basal-like breast cancer.

The sequenced material came from axillary lymph node tissue. The sequence came from a female donor with breast cancer. Some clones in this sample may be carry-over from other donors' samples. The chain recombines TRBV20-1 with TRBJ1-5; TRBD1 is a possible D gene (5 bases). The DNA of the CDR3 is TGCAGTGCTAGAGGACTAGGGGTTCAGCCCCAGCATTTT. It specifies CSARGLGVQPQHF.